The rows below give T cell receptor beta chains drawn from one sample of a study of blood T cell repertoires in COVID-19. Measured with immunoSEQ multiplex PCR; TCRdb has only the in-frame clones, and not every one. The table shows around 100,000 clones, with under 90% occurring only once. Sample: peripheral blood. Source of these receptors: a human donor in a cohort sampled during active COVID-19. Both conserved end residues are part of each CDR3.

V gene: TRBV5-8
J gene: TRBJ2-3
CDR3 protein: CASSSAGFSTDTQYF

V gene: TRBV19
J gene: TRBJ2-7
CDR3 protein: CASSIGFSGGRGYEQYF

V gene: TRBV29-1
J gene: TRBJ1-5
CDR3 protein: CSVGDRGHQPQHF

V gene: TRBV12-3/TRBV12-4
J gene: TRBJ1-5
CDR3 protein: CASCVTGNQPQHF

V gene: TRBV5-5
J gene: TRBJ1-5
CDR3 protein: CASSSTGSPEPQHF

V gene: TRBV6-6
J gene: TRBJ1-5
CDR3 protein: CASSYPEANQPQHF

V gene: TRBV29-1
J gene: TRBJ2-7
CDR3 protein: CSIAAGSYEQYF

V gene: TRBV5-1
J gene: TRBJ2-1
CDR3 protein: CASSLAAAGGYNEQFF

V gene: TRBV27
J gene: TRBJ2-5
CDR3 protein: CASSLKVRRQETQYF

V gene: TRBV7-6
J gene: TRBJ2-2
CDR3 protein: CASSSLAGTGTGELFF

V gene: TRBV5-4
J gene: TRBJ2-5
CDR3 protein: CASSSLAGEETQYF

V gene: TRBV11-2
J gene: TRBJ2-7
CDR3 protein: CASSPGEGRVPEQYF

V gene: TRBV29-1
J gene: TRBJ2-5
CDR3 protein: CSVVRQQETQYF

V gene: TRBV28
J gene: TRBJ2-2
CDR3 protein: CASSQSGLAGVADTGELFF

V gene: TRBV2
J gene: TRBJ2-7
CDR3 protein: CASSGSGRSYEQYF

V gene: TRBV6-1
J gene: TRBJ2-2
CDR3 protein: CASSGRSARLNTGELFF

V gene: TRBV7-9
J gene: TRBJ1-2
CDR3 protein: CASSPGQGNYGYTF

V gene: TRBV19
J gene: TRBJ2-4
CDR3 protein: CASSSPPGQGKNIQYF

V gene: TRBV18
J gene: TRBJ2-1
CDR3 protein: CASSPPRLADTNEQFF

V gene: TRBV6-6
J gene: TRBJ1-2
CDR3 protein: CASSQTSGTASYGYTF

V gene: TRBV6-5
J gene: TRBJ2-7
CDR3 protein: CASSYSGTSSGYEQYF

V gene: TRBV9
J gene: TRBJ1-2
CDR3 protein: CASSLQGPPSSGYTF

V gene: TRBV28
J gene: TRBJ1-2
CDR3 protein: CASRLGAEVGGYTF

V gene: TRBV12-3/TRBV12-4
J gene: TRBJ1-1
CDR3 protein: CASRNTGGTEAFF

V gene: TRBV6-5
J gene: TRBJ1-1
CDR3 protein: CASSSPHQNTEAFF